A selection of T cell receptor beta chains follows, all from one sample in a study of blood T cells in healthy people across ages. TCRdb processed the 5' RACE reads anew with MiXCR; each CDR3 protein has one entry. The table records about a million distinct CDR3 sequences, roughly two fifths of them present only once. The sequenced sample consisted of blood. All receptors derive from a man aged 18 to 30 in good health. The CDR3 runs from the conserved cysteine through the conserved F or W. The order of the fields is D gene, V gene, clone size, J gene, CDR3 protein, CDR3 DNA. A D gene is named only where the DNA matches it firmly. Size is omitted from some rows. Given values are once, few, many or a class for expanded clones.

D gene: -; V gene: TRBV2; clone size: -; J gene: TRBJ1-1; CDR3 protein: CARQREGLNTEAFF; CDR3 DNA: TGTGCCAGACAGAGAGAGGGACTGAACACTGAAGCTTTCTTT
D gene: TRBD1; V gene: TRBV30; clone size: few; J gene: TRBJ1-2; CDR3 protein: CAWSTGGYGYTF; CDR3 DNA: TGTGCCTGGAGCACAGGGGGCTATGGCTACACCTTC
D gene: TRBD1; V gene: TRBV6-6; clone size: -; J gene: TRBJ1-2; CDR3 protein: CASSFQSGTGVYGYTF; CDR3 DNA: TGTGCCAGCAGTTTCCAATCCGGGACAGGGGTCTATGGCTACACCTTC
D gene: TRBD2; V gene: TRBV18; clone size: -; J gene: TRBJ2-7; CDR3 protein: CASSALAGGSYEQYF; CDR3 DNA: TGTGCCAGCTCAGCACTAGCGGGAGGTTCCTACGAGCAGTACTTC
D gene: -; V gene: TRBV5-1; clone size: -; J gene: TRBJ2-3; CDR3 protein: CASSLETFYTDTQYF; CDR3 DNA: TGCGCCAGCAGCTTAGAGACATTTTACACAGATACGCAGTATTTT
D gene: TRBD1; V gene: TRBV5-1; clone size: many; J gene: TRBJ1-2; CDR3 protein: CASSLLPGQGNYGYTF; CDR3 DNA: TGCGCCAGCAGCTTGCTACCGGGACAGGGGAACTATGGCTACACCTTC
D gene: -; V gene: TRBV20-1; clone size: -; J gene: TRBJ2-5; CDR3 protein: CSALGTEIETQYF; CDR3 DNA: TGCAGTGCTTTGGGGACGGAAATCGAGACCCAGTACTTC
D gene: -; V gene: TRBV20-1; clone size: -; J gene: TRBJ2-1; CDR3 protein: CSAKNNEQFF; CDR3 DNA: TGCAGTGCCAAGAACAATGAGCAGTTCTTC
D gene: -; V gene: TRBV6-6; clone size: few; J gene: TRBJ1-4; CDR3 protein: CASRHLIAEKLFF; CDR3 DNA: TGTGCCAGCAGACACCTCATCGCTGAAAAACTGTTTTTT
D gene: -; V gene: TRBV6-2/TRBV6-3; clone size: -; J gene: TRBJ1-1; CDR3 protein: CASSRATGHTEAFF; CDR3 DNA: TGTGCCAGCAGTCGAGCTACAGGGCACACTGAAGCTTTCTTT
D gene: -; V gene: TRBV5-6; clone size: few; J gene: TRBJ2-7; CDR3 protein: CASSFDAGSYEQYF; CDR3 DNA: TGTGCCAGCAGCTTTGACGCAGGCTCCTACGAGCAGTACTTC
D gene: TRBD1; V gene: TRBV7-2; clone size: -; J gene: TRBJ2-2; CDR3 protein: CASSLTGDYTGELFF; CDR3 DNA: TGTGCCAGCAGCTTGACAGGGGATTACACCGGGGAGCTGTTTTTT
D gene: -; V gene: TRBV9; clone size: -; J gene: TRBJ2-3; CDR3 protein: CASSASLSTDTQYF; CDR3 DNA: TGTGCCAGCAGCGCAAGCCTTAGCACAGATACGCAGTATTTT
D gene: TRBD1; V gene: TRBV27; clone size: -; J gene: TRBJ2-1; CDR3 protein: CATQPGQGGNEQFF; CDR3 DNA: TGTGCCACCCAGCCGGGACAGGGGGGCAATGAGCAGTTCTTC
D gene: TRBD1; V gene: TRBV20-1; clone size: -; J gene: TRBJ2-3; CDR3 protein: CSAGRKMGQGTDTQYF; CDR3 DNA: TGCAGTGCTGGACGCAAAATGGGACAGGGCACAGATACGCAGTATTTT
D gene: -; V gene: TRBV20-1; clone size: -; J gene: TRBJ1-2; CDR3 protein: CSAREPSGVTGRYTF; CDR3 DNA: TGCAGTGCTAGAGAACCCTCAGGGGTTACAGGGCGCTACACCTTC